A single sample gave rise to the 16 T cell receptor beta chains below, sequenced in a study of shared clonotypes between healthy human individuals. The protocol was immunoSEQ multiplex PCR, while the TCRdb copy is restricted to in-frame clones and leaves out a portion. The sample records under 2,500,000 clones, approximately 95% being singletons. The material sequenced was naive CD4+ T cells sorted from blood. Subset of the sample: CD45RA+ positively selected. Every receptor here comes from a man between 18 and 35 years old in good health.

The chain combines TRBV6-5 with TRBJ2-3, with 7 bases that match TRBD2. The CDR3 covers 14 residues. Germline values: CDR1 MNHEY, CDR2 SVGAGI. The trim removed 8 bases at V and 2 bases at J, leaving 7 bases unmatched. CDR3 nucleotide sequence: TGTGCCAGCGGGAGGGCTACCTCCACAGATACGCAGTATTTT. This gives the protein CASGRATSTDTQYF.

The chain employs TRBV6-5 and TRBJ1-2, with a possible D match to TRBD1 (5 bases). Germline-derived CDR1 and CDR2 are MNHEY and SVGAGI. The ends were cut back, 7 bases at V and 6 bases at J, with 9 bases in the middle. This CDR3 is built from 11 residues. As DNA, the CDR3 is TGTGCCAGCAACCAGGGAGATGGCTACACCTTC. This gives the protein CASNQGDGYTF.

Only one count was recorded for this clone. The chain couples TRBV28 to TRBJ1-1; D is unclear. The CDR3 consists of 14 residues. V was cut by 2 bases and J by 0 bases, with 7 bases left in between. CDR1 MDHEN and CDR2 SYDVKM come from the germline V gene. The chain's CDR3 is CASSLQALNTEAFF. In nucleotides, the CDR3 is TGTGCCAGCAGTTTACAGGCCCTGAACACTGAAGCTTTCTTT. Full variable domain (outside the CDR3, taken from reference TRBV28 and TRBJ1-1): DVKVTQSSRYLVKRTGEKVFLECVQDMDHENMFWYRQDPGLGLRLIYFSYDVKMKEKGDIPEGYSVSREKKERFSLILESASTNQTSMYLCASSLQALNTEAFFGQGTRLTVV.

This chain connects TRBV9 to TRBJ2-7; TRBD1 is a possible D gene (6 bases). Trimming stripped 3 bases from V and 3 bases from J, with 16 bases between. There are 15 residues in the CDR3. Germline CDR1 reads SGDLS; CDR2 reads YYNGEE. CDR3 sequence reads: CASSAGRSGDYEQYF. The DNA for the CDR3 is TGTGCCAGCAGCGCCGGAAGGTCAGGGGACTACGAGCAGTACTTC.

The chain joins TRBV19 to TRBJ2-7, with TRBD1 matching 10 bases. There are 13 residues in the CDR3. V shed 7 bases and J 2 bases; nucleotides not matched to a gene: 2. CDR1 is LNHDA and CDR2 is SQIVND in the germline V gene (reference sequence). CDR3 DNA: TGTGCCAGTACCGGACAGGGGGCCTACGAGCAGTACTTC. Translated: CASTGQGAYEQYF.

The genes are TRBV15 and TRBJ1-6, with D unresolved. CDR3 length: 15 amino acids. Per germline, CDR1 LNHNV and CDR2 YYDKDF (reference sequence). Deletions cut 0 bases from V and 7 bases from J, with 10 bases between. The CDR3 loop is CATSRDFGDNSPLHF. The CDR3 DNA reads TGTGCCACCAGCAGAGATTTTGGTGACAATTCACCCCTCCACTTT.

The table lists this clone with a count of one. The chain carries TRBV7-2 and TRBJ1-2, with 10 bases aligning to TRBD1. Trimming at V came to 5 bases and at J to 6 bases, leaving 6 bases not matched to a gene. CDR1 is SGHTA and CDR2 is FQGNSA in the germline V gene. This CDR3 is built from 14 residues. The CDR3 reads CASSRDRGGNGYTF. In nucleotides, the CDR3 is TGTGCCAGCAGCCGGGACAGGGGAGGTAATGGCTACACCTTC. The whole variable domain, remainder taken from reference TRBV7-2 and TRBJ1-2, is GAGVSQSPSNKVTEKGKDVELRCDPISGHTALYWYRQSLGQGLEFLIYFQGNSAPDKSGLPSDRFSAERTGGSVSTLTIQRTQQEDSAVYLCASSRDRGGNGYTFGSGTRLTVV.

This sequence joins TRBV28 and TRBJ1-2; the match to TRBD1 covers 9 bases. The CDR3 spans 14 residues. Germline CDR1 and CDR2: MDHEN and SYDVKM. The J segment lost 8 bases and the V segment lost 2 bases, leaving 6 bases of the junction unmatched. The CDR3 protein is CASSLRTGVIGYTF. The CDR3 DNA follows: TGTGCCAGCAGTTTACGGACAGGGGTGATAGGCTACACCTTC.

CDR3 loop: CASSLVVAGGPNEQFF. The CDR3 DNA reads TGCGCCAGCAGCTTGGTAGTAGCGGGAGGGCCGAATGAGCAGTTCTTC. The chain uses TRBV5-1 and TRBJ2-1; 11 bases align to TRBD2. With 0 bases clipped from V and 7 bases from J, the junction kept 6 bases outside the gene matches. Germline V gene sequence: CDR1 SGHRS, CDR2 YFSETQ. CDR3 length equals 16 residues.

This clone was observed once. The chain combines TRBV19 with TRBJ1-1, with a weak D call TRBD1 (5 bases). The length of the CDR3 is 14 residues. Germline CDR1 and CDR2: LNHDA and SQIVND (reference sequence). V lost 3 bases, J lost 4 bases, and 12 bases lay in between. The CDR3, as DNA: TGTGCCAGTAGTATTCTGGGGGAGGGCACTGAAGCTTTCTTT. It is translated as CASSILGEGTEAFF.

This clone was observed once. The chain combines TRBV19 with TRBJ1-1; possibly TRBD1 for D (6 bases). The ends were cut back, 3 bases at V and 0 bases at J, with 17 bases in the middle. CDR1 is LNHDA, CDR2 SQIVND, per germline (reference sequence). The CDR3 is made up of 17 amino acids. CDR3 amino acids: CASSMSGLGHLNTEAFF. The CDR3 DNA follows: TGTGCCAGTAGTATGTCGGGCCTGGGACACTTGAACACTGAAGCTTTCTTT.

The V call is TRBV7-2, the J call TRBJ2-1; 14 bases are shared with TRBD2. After removal of 0 bases from V and 7 bases from J, the junction contained 5 bases not matched to a gene. The CDR3 is 17 amino acids. Germline V gene sequence: CDR1 SGHTA, CDR2 FQGNSA. The CDR3: CASSLATSGRARNEQFF. CDR3 DNA: TGTGCCAGCAGCTTAGCGACTAGCGGGAGGGCCCGTAATGAGCAGTTCTTC.

The chain links TRBV5-8 to TRBJ2-7; TRBD1 agrees at 8 bases. This CDR3 is built from 12 residues. Per germline, CDR1 SGHTS and CDR2 YDEGEE. Trimming removed 5 bases from V and 6 bases from J; junction bases left unmatched: 4. The chain's CDR3 is CASRGQGVEQYF. CDR3 sequence (DNA): TGTGCCAGCAGAGGACAGGGAGTCGAGCAGTACTTC.

This chain's CDR3 is CASSHAGLGGSYNEQFF. CDR3 in DNA: TGCGCCAGCAGCCATGCCGGCCTAGGGGGTTCCTACAATGAGCAGTTCTTC. The chain joins TRBV4-3 to TRBJ2-1; D perhaps matches TRBD1 (6 bases). The CDR3 extends over 17 amino acids. V lost 3 bases, J lost 1 base, and 16 bases lay in between. CDR1 is LGHNA, CDR2 YSLEER, per germline.

CDR3 DNA sequence: TGTGCCAGCAGCTTGGCCGTTCAGACACATGGCTACACCTTC. It translates to CASSLAVQTHGYTF. The gene calls are TRBV5-5 and TRBJ1-2; D not resolved. The V and J ends lost 0 bases and 6 bases respectively, with 12 bases between them. In germline, CDR1 is SGHKS, CDR2 YYEKEE (reference sequence). The CDR3 has 14 amino acids.

This chain links TRBV7-6 with TRBJ1-1; D is undetermined. CDR1 and CDR2 from the germline V gene are SGHVS and FNYEAQ. The CDR3 totals 15 residues. With 5 bases removed from V and 1 base from J, the gap between germline ends came to 14 bases. CDR3 in DNA: TGTGCCAGCAGCGTAAACCCTCTCCCGAACACTGAAGCTTTCTTT. Its translation: CASSVNPLPNTEAFF.